The 25 T cell receptor beta chains below all came from one sample that was sequenced in a study of blood T cell repertoires in COVID-19. Using immunoSEQ multiplex PCR, the repertoire was profiled, and TCRdb retains in-frame clones only, with some absent. The sample yields over 130,000 clones, roughly 81% seen once. The sequenced sample was PBMCs or T cells enriched from blood (not recorded which). The receptor source for this set is a woman in her 50s with acute COVID-19.

The V and J genes are TRBV5-1 and TRBJ1-1, with 8 bases fitting TRBD1. From germline, CDR1 is SGHRS and CDR2 YFSETQ. The CDR3 runs to 21 residues. V gave up 4 bases and J gave up 1 base; unmatched junction bases: 24. The CDR3, as DNA: TGCGCCAGCAGCCCGGACTTCAGGGGGCGGATTTCCAGGTCCCGGAACACTGAAGCTTTCTTT. Amino acid sequence: CASSPDFRGRISRSRNTEAFF.

The genes are TRBV14 and TRBJ1-4; TRBD1 agrees at 8 bases. CDR1 is SGHDN, CDR2 FVKESK, per germline. With 4 bases clipped from V and 7 bases from J, the junction kept 11 bases outside the gene matches. This CDR3 has 16 residues. CDR3 protein: CASSLYGTGDIEKLFF. The DNA of the CDR3 is TGTGCCAGCAGCCTCTATGGGACAGGCGATATTGAAAAACTGTTTTTT. The full variable domain, rest sourced from reference TRBV14 and TRBJ1-4, is EAGVTQFPSHSVIEKGQTVTLRCDPISGHDNLYWYRRVMGKEIKFLLHFVKESKQDESGMPNNRFLAERTGGTYSTLKVQPAELEDSGVYFCASSLYGTGDIEKLFFGSGTQLSVL.

The gene calls are TRBV11-3 and TRBJ1-6; perhaps TRBD1 as D (6 bases). Germline V lookup: CDR1 SGHNT, CDR2 YENEEA. V shed 1 base and J shed 5 bases, with 12 bases lying between them. The CDR3 extends over 16 amino acids. CDR3 amino acids: CASSLGSDRDNSPLHF. In DNA, the CDR3 is TGTGCCAGCAGCTTAGGGTCGGACAGAGATAATTCACCCCTCCACTTT.

J is TRBJ2-5 and V is TRBV27; 7 bases match TRBD2. Per the germline V gene, CDR1 is MNHEY and CDR2 is SMNVEV (reference sequence). This CDR3 contains 15 residues. The V segment lost 6 bases and the J segment 3 bases; nucleotides outside the gene matches: 10. The CDR3 protein is CASSFQGGPEETQYF. CDR3 coding DNA: TGTGCCAGCAGCTTCCAGGGAGGGCCGGAAGAGACCCAGTACTTC.

As to this clone: The junction differs from germline at one of its ends, possibly a read error. J is TRBJ2-6 and V is TRBV3-1 (or the pseudogene TRBV3-2); possible D gene TRBD1, 6 bases. CDR1 is LGHDT, CDR2 YNNKEL, per germline (reference sequence). The CDR3 has 16 residues. The CDR3 is CASSQGTVSGANVLTF. Here the CDR3 DNA reads TGTGCCAGCAGCCAAGGGACAGTCTCTGGTGCCAACGTCCTGACTTTC.

The chain has TRBV18 and TRBJ2-1, with TRBD2 matching over 8 bases. Germline V gene data show CDR1 as KGHSH and CDR2 as LQKENI. The CDR3 totals 15 residues. Trimming took 0 bases from V and 2 from J; bases not matched to a gene: 0. DNA of the CDR3: TGTGCCAGCTCACCACCTAGCGGGACCTACAATGAGCAGTTCTTC. Encoded protein: CASSPPSGTYNEQFF. Supplemented by reference TRBV18 and TRBJ2-1, the full variable domain reads NAGVMQNPRHLVRRRGQEARLRCSPMKGHSHVYWYRQLPEEGLKFMVYLQKENIIDESGMPKERFSAEFPKEGPSILRIQQVVRGDSAAYFCASSPPSGTYNEQFFGPGTRLTVL.

In DNA, the CDR3 is TGCGCCAGCAGCTTTGGAGGATCCCGCTACGAGCAGTACTTC. Translating gives CASSFGGSRYEQYF. The rearrangement links TRBV5-1 to TRBJ2-7, with TRBD2 as a possible D gene (5 bases). Trimming removed 2 bases from V and 3 bases from J, with 12 bases in between. Germline values: CDR1 SGHRS, CDR2 YFSETQ. There are 14 residues in the CDR3.

The chain carries TRBV7-2 and TRBJ2-5; 8 nucleotides agree with TRBD2. Germline CDR1 SGHTA, CDR2 FQGNSA. The CDR3 runs 14 residues. The V segment lost 8 bases and the J segment 2 bases; nucleotides outside the gene matches: 7. The CDR3 DNA is TGTGCCAGCTCCCCTAGCGGGTTGCAAGAGACCCAGTACTTC. It codes for CASSPSGLQETQYF.

The chain employs TRBV19 and TRBJ2-5; 7 nucleotides line up with TRBD2. The V and J ends lost 7 bases and 4 bases, in that order; junction bases with no gene match: 6. This CDR3 is built from 13 residues. Per germline, CDR1 LNHDA and CDR2 SQIVND (reference sequence). Here the CDR3 DNA reads TGTGCCAGTAAACGGCGGGAGACAGAGACCCAGTACTTC. Its protein product is CASKRRETETQYF.

The chain carries TRBV9 and TRBJ2-1; 10 bases match TRBD2. Trimming cost V 3 bases and J 0 bases; bases outside gene matches: 0. The CDR3 runs to 15 residues. Germline values: CDR1 SGDLS, CDR2 YYNGEE. CDR3 nucleotide sequence: TGTGCCAGCAGCGCTAGCGGGAGCTCCTACAATGAGCAGTTCTTC. As protein: CASSASGSSYNEQFF.

This clone is medium-sized within its sample. This chain uses TRBV4-1 with TRBJ1-6; a weak D match, TRBD1 (5 bases). Per the germline V gene, CDR1 is MGHRA and CDR2 is YSYEKL. The length of the CDR3 is 16 residues. V was shortened by 3 bases and J by 7 bases, with 16 bases between the two germline ends. The CDR3 here is CASSQGLRARNSPLHF. In DNA, the CDR3 is TGCGCCAGCAGCCAGGGTCTCAGGGCGCGGAATTCACCCCTCCACTTT.

The chain recombines TRBV11-2 with TRBJ2-5; tentative D call: TRBD2 (6 bases). The CDR3 is made up of 14 amino acids. CDR1 is SGHAT, CDR2 FQNNGV, per germline. The V end lost 5 bases, the J end lost 5 bases, and 15 bases lay between the germline ends. The CDR3 region has the DNA TGTGCCAGCAGCGTAATAGCGGCACAGGAGACCCAGTACTTC. This encodes CASSVIAAQETQYF.

This clone appeared once. The chain has TRBV21-1 and TRBJ2-2; TRBD2 is the table's D call and was not checked against the DNA. TRBV21-1 is a pseudogene segment. This CDR3 has 16 amino acids. The CDR3: CASSKAQREWTGELFF. CDR3 in DNA: TGTGCCAGCAGCAAAGCTCAGCGGGAGTGGACCGGGGAGCTGTTTTTT.

J is TRBJ2-7 and V is TRBV15; 8 bases are shared with TRBD1. This CDR3 region has 18 residues. With 0 bases clipped from V and 3 bases from J, the junction kept 13 bases outside the gene matches. Germline lookup yields CDR1 LNHNV and CDR2 YYDKDF (reference sequence). CDR3 in amino acids: CATSRDRDRTGRNYEQYF. The CDR3 nucleotides read TGTGCCACCAGCAGAGATCGCGACAGGACAGGGCGCAACTACGAGCAGTACTTC.

This clone has a single count. This rearrangement joins TRBV19 to TRBJ1-3; D may be TRBD1 (5 bases). Germline V lookup: CDR1 LNHDA, CDR2 SQIVND (reference sequence). The ends were cut back, 8 bases at V and 2 bases at J, with 16 bases in the middle. This CDR3 has 15 amino acids. The CDR3 sequence: CASFPQGTTGNTIYF. DNA of the CDR3: TGTGCCAGTTTTCCTCAGGGCACAACTGGAAACACCATATATTTT.

The V call is TRBV7-9, the J call TRBJ2-2; 8 bases line up with TRBD2. J was trimmed by 3 bases and V by 10 bases; bases with no gene match: 7. The CDR3 runs 14 residues. The V gene's germline CDR1 is SEHNR and CDR2 FQNEAQ (reference sequence). Written as DNA, the CDR3 is TGTGCCATCCGGGAGGGCCCTCACACCGGGGAGCTGTTTTTT. Translating gives CAIREGPHTGELFF.

The V gene is TRBV19, the J gene TRBJ1-2; possible D gene TRBD1, 6 bases. V lost 6 bases and J 5 bases, leaving 10 bases between the germline ends. CDR1 is LNHDA, CDR2 SQIVND, per germline (reference sequence). CDR3 length: 12 residues. The CDR3 protein is CASRGTHYGYTF. The CDR3 DNA sequence: TGTGCCAGTAGAGGGACACATTATGGCTACACCTTC.

The J gene is TRBJ2-5, the V gene TRBV5-1; D is possibly TRBD1 (7 bases). This CDR3 has 17 amino acids. Looked up from germline, CDR1 is SGHRS and CDR2 is YFSETQ. Trimming cost V 4 bases and J 2 bases, with 21 bases left between them. CDR3 loop: CASSLRGVDRRQETQYF. The CDR3 bases are TGCGCCAGCAGCCTAAGGGGGGTGGACAGGAGGCAAGAGACCCAGTACTTC.

The V call is TRBV2, the J call TRBJ1-1; 8 bases are a match to TRBD1. V lost 5 bases, J lost 3 bases, and 8 bases stayed unmatched. This CDR3 has 15 residues. CDR1 is SNHLY and CDR2 is FYNNEI in the germline V gene. The CDR3 loop reads CASSQDRGGDTEAFF. The CDR3 coding sequence is TGTGCCAGCAGTCAAGACAGGGGAGGAGACACTGAAGCTTTCTTT.

This clone was seen a single time. The chain uses TRBV9 and TRBJ2-3; the match to TRBD2 covers 7 bases. V shed 4 bases and J 0 bases; nucleotides not matched to a gene: 5. The germline V gene has CDR1 SGDLS and CDR2 YYNGEE. The CDR3 sequence is 15 residues long. For the CDR3, the DNA is TGTGCCAGCAGCCCCGGACTAGTAAGCACAGATACGCAGTATTTT. This sequence encodes CASSPGLVSTDTQYF.

This chain connects TRBV18 to TRBJ2-3; 12 nucleotides agree with TRBD2. Looked up from germline, CDR1 is KGHSH and CDR2 is LQKENI. V dropped 5 bases and J dropped 8; count of bases not matched to a gene: 11. This CDR3 is 16 amino acids long. This CDR3 is CASSSSTSGGLGTQYF. The CDR3 DNA sequence: TGTGCCAGCTCATCATCGACTAGCGGGGGCCTGGGTACGCAGTATTTT.

Only one count was recorded for this clone. V is TRBV27 and J is TRBJ1-5; D ambiguous. The germline V gene encodes CDR1 MNHEY and CDR2 SMNVEV (reference sequence). This CDR3 is 17 amino acids long. The germline V and J ends were trimmed by 2 bases and 6 bases, with 20 bases remaining between them. CDR3 region: CASSLTMIQSWVQPQHF. CDR3 DNA sequence: TGTGCCAGCAGTTTAACTATGATCCAGTCCTGGGTTCAGCCCCAGCATTTT.

This clone was detected only a few times. The chain employs TRBV18 and TRBJ1-2; 8 positions agree with TRBD1. The V gene's germline CDR1 is KGHSH and CDR2 LQKENI. Unmatched junction bases numbered 8, after V lost 3 bases and J lost 8 bases. This CDR3 has 14 residues. The CDR3 here is CASSPYQGADGYTF. The CDR3 DNA reads TGTGCCAGCTCACCCTATCAGGGGGCTGACGGCTACACCTTC. Based on the CDR3 plus reference TRBV18 and TRBJ1-2, the full variable domain is NAGVMQNPRHLVRRRGQEARLRCSPMKGHSHVYWYRQLPEEGLKFMVYLQKENIIDESGMPKERFSAEFPKEGPSILRIQQVVRGDSAAYFCASSPYQGADGYTFGSGTRLTVV.

This chain joins TRBV4-2 and TRBJ1-1; 8 bases align to TRBD1. This CDR3 is 16 amino acids long. J lost 4 bases, V lost 5 bases, and 12 bases had no gene match. Looked up from germline, CDR1 is LGHNA and CDR2 is YNFKEQ. The CDR3 DNA reads TGTGCCAGCAGCGTTAATACAGGGGGTTACGTCACTGAAGCTTTCTTT. Amino acids: CASSVNTGGYVTEAFF.

This chain connects TRBV5-1 to TRBJ1-6; no clear D gene. V lost 1 base, J lost 10 bases, and 12 bases lay in between. There are 14 residues in the CDR3. CDR1 and CDR2 (germline): SGHRS, YFSETQ. The CDR3 loop is CASSLPATGSPLHF. CDR3 DNA sequence: TGCGCCAGCAGCTTGCCCGCAACCGGGTCACCCCTCCACTTT.